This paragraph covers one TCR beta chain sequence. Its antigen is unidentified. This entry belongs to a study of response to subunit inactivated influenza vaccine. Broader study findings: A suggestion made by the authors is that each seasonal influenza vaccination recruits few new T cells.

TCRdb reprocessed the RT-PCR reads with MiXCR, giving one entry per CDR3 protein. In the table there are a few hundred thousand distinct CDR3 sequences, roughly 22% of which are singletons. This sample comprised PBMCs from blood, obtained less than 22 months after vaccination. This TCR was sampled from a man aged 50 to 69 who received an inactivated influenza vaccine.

The CDR3 DNA is TGCAGTGCTAGCAGGAACACCGGGGAGCTGTTTTTT. It specifies CSASRNTGELFF. The chain employs TRBV20-1 and TRBJ2-2, with unresolved D. The CDR3 contains 12 residues. V was clipped by 3 bases and J by 1 base, with 3 bases between them. Germline V gene lookup returns CDR1 DFQATT and CDR2 SNEGSKA (reference sequence).